Included here is one T cell receptor (beta chain) sequence, with context. This clonotype turned up a few times. No antigen is known for it. A much larger clone lies a single base off, so this may be a read error. Library preparation was by PCR. TCRdb names Illumina HiSeq 2500 as the instrument used. To reduce PCR and sequencing biases, unique molecular identifiers were built into the TCR beta cDNA libraries. Some 500,000 cDNA molecules were obtained per 1 to 10 million input T cells, so each molecule approximated one T cell. The same protocol used for the earlier healthy control dataset was applied to prepare and sequence the patient libraries. Samples belonging to the same batch were prepared together, multiplexed and sequenced on a shared HiSeq lane. In the authors' own workflow: MIGEC was used to process the raw barcoded reads, and molecular identifier groups with only a single read were discarded before consensus assembly and CDR3 extraction. Clonotype tables were post-analysed with VDJtools, and diversity was normalized by down-sampling all datasets to the smallest sample size. Repertoire overlap clustering matched CDR3 amino acid but not nucleotide sequences to correct batch-related cross-sample contamination. The public reads were run again by TCRdb, first through fastp at Q25 and then through MiXCR, and only productive beta chains were kept. Under each unique CDR3 protein, matching rows form one entry showing the most common genes and DNA. The V and J calls were determined by TCRdb, not by the authors. The sample has around 260,000 distinct CDR3 sequences on record, 30% to 45% of them singletons. More than 4% of the sample goes to the ten largest clones.

This record comes from a study of post-analysis software for immune sequencing data (dated by TCRdb to between 2014 and 2017). Regarding the complete study: Recorded disease courses included relapsing-remitting, secondary progressive and progressive-relapsing multiple sclerosis, with some patients lacking subtype annotation. The multiple sclerosis patient repertoires were compared with around ten previously published healthy control repertoires from donors aged roughly 6 to 25 years. A subset of samples was prepared in parallel using single-end sample barcoding, then pooled and co-amplified after Illumina adapter ligation. Points the paper makes about the study in general: Significantly higher frequencies in patients than in controls were found for five or six TRBV segments, including TRBV5-6, TRBV5-1 and TRBV20-1. Direct clustering with F measure revealed strong co-clustering of samples prepared in the same batch, which led to a batch-effect correction. The control group was slightly older than the multiple sclerosis patient group. Normalized Chao1 diversity was significantly lower in multiple sclerosis patients than controls, suggesting substantial peripheral T-cell clonal expansion.

To demonstrate the VDJtools post-analysis software, the study profiled TCR beta repertoires from the peripheral blood of about 13 young patients with multiple sclerosis. The patients with multiple sclerosis were children and adolescents between roughly 6 and 17 years of age. From a lookup of the germline V gene (reference sequence), CDR1 and CDR2 are DFQATT and SNEGSKA. The CDR3 measures 14 amino acids from cysteine to phenylalanine. Only the CDR3 portion is preserved as DNA: 42 bases, with reading frame beginning at the first base. V is cut by 1 base and J by 11 bases, and the space between the germline ends is 20 bases.

This clonotype was obtained from a girl aged 10-17 years with multiple sclerosis. Sequencing used blood. In this chain, TRBV20-1 is recombined with TRBJ2-5, with TRBD2 tentatively as D gene (6 bases match). In nucleotide form, the sequence is TGCAGTGCTAGAGTGGGAGGTGCCGGCAATGAGCAGTACTTC. Its protein is CSARVGGAGNEQYF.